The 28 T cell receptor beta chains given below trace back to one sample, sequenced in a study of sequential checkpoint blockade in melanoma. Treatment defined: randomized to nivolumab then ipilimumab (arm A) or the reverse (arm B). The data were produced by immunoSEQ multiplex PCR, yet TCRdb's version contains in-frame clones alone and is incomplete. The sample lists approximately 21,000 clones, about 81% occurring once. The material sequenced was CD8+ T cells sorted from blood (inferred from file names), taken from a patient given nivolumab and ipilimumab in sequence. Receptors originate from a human donor with melanoma.

The rearrangement uses TRBV10-2 and TRBJ1-1; 8 nucleotides match TRBD1. Trimming removed 2 bases from V and 0 bases from J; junction bases left unmatched: 5. Germline assignment: CDR1 WSHSY and CDR2 SAAADI. The CDR3 extends over 16 amino acids. The CDR3 loop is CASSETYRGMNTEAFF. The DNA of the CDR3 is TGCGCCAGCAGTGAGACCTACAGGGGGATGAACACTGAAGCTTTCTTT.

The chain couples TRBV5-4 to TRBJ1-4; D gene unclear. Looked up from germline, CDR1 is SGHNT and CDR2 is YYREEE (reference sequence). The CDR3 runs to 13 residues. The germline V and J ends were trimmed by 0 bases and 8 bases, with 8 bases remaining between them. This chain's CDR3 is CASSLVPGEKLFF. The CDR3 DNA is TGTGCCAGCAGCTTGGTTCCGGGGGAAAAACTGTTTTTT.

The rearrangement joins TRBV5-6 to TRBJ2-7; 9 nucleotides match TRBD2. Germline CDR1 is SGHDT and CDR2 is YYEEEE. V gave up 1 base and J gave up 3 bases; unmatched junction bases: 5. The CDR3 spans 15 residues. In DNA form, the CDR3 reads TGTGCCAGCAGCTTGAGCGGGGGGCCCAACTACGAGCAGTACTTC. Protein product: CASSLSGGPNYEQYF.

This clone was counted only a few times. The V gene is TRBV27, the J gene TRBJ2-7, with D unresolved. The germline V gene encodes CDR1 MNHEY and CDR2 SMNVEV (reference sequence). CDR3 size: 13 residues. Trimming removed 0 bases from V and 6 bases from J, with 9 bases in between. CDR3 protein: CASSLSKSGEQYF. CDR3 coding DNA: TGTGCCAGCAGTTTATCGAAGTCGGGCGAGCAGTACTTC.

The chain links TRBV7-8 to TRBJ1-1; the D gene is possibly TRBD1 (6 bases). Per the germline V gene, CDR1 is SGHVS and CDR2 is FQNEAQ. The germline V and J ends were trimmed by 5 bases and 0 bases, with 13 bases remaining between them. The CDR3 runs to 15 residues. CDR3 nucleotide sequence: TGTGCCAGCAGCCCTAAAGGGGGAATGAACACTGAAGCTTTCTTT. Amino acid sequence: CASSPKGGMNTEAFF.

This chain joins TRBV5-6 and TRBJ1-1; TRBD1 is a possible D gene (6 bases). Germline lookup yields CDR1 SGHDT and CDR2 YYEEEE. Trimming took 4 bases from V and 2 from J, leaving 9 bases between them. This CDR3 has 13 residues. Here the CDR3 reads CASSQGFNTEAFF. Here the CDR3 DNA reads TGTGCCAGCAGCCAGGGGTTTAACACTGAAGCTTTCTTT.

The chain recombines TRBV9 with TRBJ2-7; TRBD1 aligns across 9 bases. CDR1 and CDR2 from the germline V gene are SGDLS and YYNGEE. J was trimmed by 7 bases and V by 0 bases; bases with no gene match: 14. The CDR3 length is 17 residues. For the CDR3, the DNA is TGTGCCAGCAGCGTAGAGGGAGGGCCCAGACAGGGGGAAGAGCAGTACTTC. Encoded protein: CASSVEGGPRQGEEQYF.

This clone was picked up one time. The chain has TRBV2 and TRBJ1-1, with 7 bases lining up with TRBD1. V lost 3 bases, J lost 0 bases, and 13 bases stayed unmatched. The CDR3 has 18 amino acids. The germline CDR1 and CDR2 sequences are SNHLY and FYNNEI. In nucleotides, the CDR3 is TGTGCCAGCAGTGACCGGGACAGCTATAGATACATGAACACTGAAGCTTTCTTT. It encodes CASSDRDSYRYMNTEAFF.

The chain joins TRBV29-1 to TRBJ2-7; 7 positions agree with TRBD1. The V and J ends lost 7 bases and 0 bases, in that order; junction bases with no gene match: 6. This CDR3 is built from 13 residues. Germline CDR1 is SQVTM and CDR2 is ANQGSEA. In DNA form, the CDR3 reads TGCAGCGCCCAGGGGGACCGCTCCTACGAGCAGTACTTC. Translating gives CSAQGDRSYEQYF.

This clone was picked up a small number of times. The V and J genes are TRBV27 and TRBJ2-1; 7 nucleotides line up with TRBD2. J was trimmed by 3 bases and V by 2 bases; bases with no gene match: 1. The CDR3 is made up of 14 amino acids. CDR1 MNHEY and CDR2 SMNVEV come from the germline V gene (reference sequence). CDR3 in DNA: TGTGCCAGCAGTTTACTAGCGGACTACAATGAGCAGTTCTTC. Its translation: CASSLLADYNEQFF.

This rearrangement joins TRBV13 to TRBJ1-6; 8 positions agree with TRBD1. The trim removed 4 bases at V and 6 bases at J, leaving 8 bases unmatched. The CDR3 is 16 residues long. CDR1 is PRHDT, CDR2 FYEKMQ, per germline (reference sequence). CDR3 in DNA: TGTGCCAGCAGCTCCCCCGGGACAGGAGGTAATTCACCCCTCCACTTT. It yields the protein CASSSPGTGGNSPLHF. Looking up the rest from reference TRBV13 and TRBJ1-6 gives the full variable domain: AAGVIQSPRHLIKEKRETATLKCYPIPRHDTVYWYQQGPGQDPQFLISFYEKMQSDKGSIPDRFSAQQFSDYHSELNMSSLELGDSALYFCASSSPGTGGNSPLHFGNGTRLTVT.

The chain employs TRBV28 and TRBJ2-7, with D perhaps TRBD1 (5 bases). The CDR3 runs to 15 residues. V was shortened by 3 bases and J by 0 bases, with 12 bases between the two germline ends. Per the germline V gene, CDR1 is MDHEN and CDR2 is SYDVKM. The CDR3 DNA is TGTGCCAGCAGTTTGATGGGGCAGGCCTCCTACGAGCAGTACTTC. Protein sequence: CASSLMGQASYEQYF.

This chain connects TRBV27 to TRBJ2-7; D call uncertain. The CDR3 runs to 15 residues. The V end was cut by 5 bases, the J end by 2 bases, with 16 bases between. Germline CDR1 MNHEY, CDR2 SMNVEV (reference sequence). The CDR3 region has the DNA TGTGCCAGCAGTACCGCCCAGGCTGGTACCTACGAGCAGTACTTC. This codes for CASSTAQAGTYEQYF.

This chain joins TRBV9 and TRBJ2-7, with 11 bases fitting TRBD2. This CDR3 has 15 amino acids. Germline CDR1 and CDR2: SGDLS and YYNGEE. J lost 1 base, V lost 2 bases, and 2 bases had no gene match. CDR3 amino acids: CASSVGTSGSYEQYF. In DNA form, the CDR3 reads TGTGCCAGCAGCGTCGGGACTAGCGGATCCTACGAGCAGTACTTC.

This chain uses TRBV9 with TRBJ2-7, with 11 bases aligning to TRBD1. CDR3 length equals 16 residues. Germline CDR1 and CDR2: SGDLS and YYNGEE. V trimming: 0 bases; J trimming: 2 bases; junction bases outside the gene matches: 4. This CDR3 is CASSVAGTGGPYEQYF. The CDR3 nucleotides are TGTGCCAGCAGCGTAGCTGGGACAGGGGGTCCCTACGAGCAGTACTTC.

This rearrangement joins TRBV7-9 to TRBJ2-7, with 7 bases that match TRBD1. Trimming removed 5 bases from V and 3 bases from J; junction bases left unmatched: 7. Germline V gives CDR1 SEHNR, CDR2 FQNEAQ (reference sequence). CDR3 length: 14 residues. Here the CDR3 DNA reads TGTGCCAGCAGCCCCCCCGGGACAGTCTACGAGCAGTACTTC. Translation gives CASSPPGTVYEQYF.

This clone was detected only once. This chain links TRBV11-1 with TRBJ2-6; unclear D gene. Trimming removed 5 bases from V and 0 bases from J, with 20 bases in between. The CDR3 runs to 19 residues. Germline V lookup: CDR1 SGHAT, CDR2 FQDESV (reference sequence). The CDR3 spells CASSRYGQPGSSGANVLTF. The DNA of the CDR3 is TGTGCCAGCAGCCGTTACGGCCAGCCGGGTAGCTCTGGGGCCAACGTCCTGACTTTC.

This clone showed up just a few times. This rearrangement joins TRBV27 to TRBJ2-7; D is possibly TRBD1 (6 bases). Between the trimmed V and J ends, which lost 8 bases and 6 bases, there was a span of 14 bases. Germline V gene data show CDR1 as MNHEY and CDR2 as SMNVEV (reference sequence). This CDR3 spans 12 amino acids. CDR3 sequence reads: CASGAGVIEQYF. DNA of the CDR3: TGTGCCAGCGGGGCAGGGGTGATCGAGCAGTACTTC.

In regard to this clone: The germline gene is not matched at one end of the junction; a read error may be the cause. This sequence joins TRBV5-4 and TRBJ2-7, with TRBD1 matching over 7 bases. This CDR3 comprises 17 residues. The germline CDR1 and CDR2 sequences are SGHNT and YYREEE (reference sequence). CDR3 loop: CASSQDYGRTGSYEQYF. As DNA, the CDR3 is TGCGCCAGCAGCCAAGATTACGGGCGGACAGGCTCCTACGAGCAGTACTTC.

This clone has more than one count but fewer than ten. The rearrangement uses TRBV6-5 and TRBJ1-2; tentatively, D is TRBD1 (5 bases). The CDR3 has 16 residues. Germline CDR1 is MNHEY and CDR2 is SVGAGI. V lost 0 bases and J 1 base, leaving 12 bases between the germline ends. CDR3 sequence: CASSYSSGGSNYGYTF. In DNA, the CDR3 is TGTGCCAGCAGTTACTCGAGCGGGGGTAGTAACTATGGCTACACCTTC.

CDR3 in amino acids: CASSLAASRHGGELFF. Written as DNA, the CDR3 is TGCGCCAGCAGCTTGGCGGCTAGCCGACACGGCGGGGAGCTGTTTTTT. The chain links TRBV5-1 to TRBJ2-2; D may be TRBD2 (5 bases). This CDR3 spans 16 amino acids. V was shortened by 0 bases and J by 7 bases, with 16 bases between the two germline ends. CDR1 SGHRS and CDR2 YFSETQ come from the germline V gene. Based on the CDR3 plus reference TRBV5-1 and TRBJ2-2, the full variable domain is KAGVTQTPRYLIKTRGQQVTLSCSPISGHRSVSWYQQTPGQGLQFLFEYFSETQRNKGNFPGRFSGRQFSNSRSEMNVSTLELGDSALYLCASSLAASRHGGELFFGEGSRLTVL.

A few counts support this clone. The V gene is TRBV28, the J gene TRBJ2-1; D is perhaps TRBD1 (5 bases). This CDR3 contains 13 residues. Trimming stripped 2 bases from V and 8 bases from J, with 10 bases between. CDR1 is MDHEN and CDR2 is SYDVKM in the germline V gene. The CDR3 here is CASSLRRRDEQFF. In DNA, the CDR3 is TGTGCCAGCAGTTTAAGGCGCAGGGATGAGCAGTTCTTC.

The rearrangement joins TRBV7-9 to TRBJ2-7, with D perhaps matching TRBD1 (6 bases). From germline, CDR1 is SEHNR and CDR2 FQNEAQ (reference sequence). This CDR3 contains 17 residues. V dropped 0 bases and J dropped 0 bases, with 15 bases sitting between them. In DNA form, the CDR3 reads TGTGCCAGCAGCTTAGCTGAAGGGGGTGACTACTCCTACGAGCAGTACTTC. Protein: CASSLAEGGDYSYEQYF.

This sequence joins TRBV13 and TRBJ1-1; D remains ambiguous. The CDR3 runs 13 residues. Trimming shortened V by 5 bases and J by 0 bases, and 7 bases separated the two germline ends. From germline, CDR1 is PRHDT and CDR2 FYEKMQ (reference sequence). This CDR3 is CASSTGVNTEAFF. CDR3 nucleotide sequence: TGTGCCAGCAGCACCGGAGTGAACACTGAAGCTTTCTTT.

This clone was seen a handful of times. The chain couples TRBV19 to TRBJ2-1; 8 bases agree with TRBD1. Germline CDR1 is LNHDA and CDR2 is SQIVND (reference sequence). V was clipped by 7 bases and J by 8 bases; unmatched bases: 10. The CDR3 extends over 14 amino acids. The CDR3 DNA follows: TGTGCCAGTATGCCACAGGGGGTGAGGCATGAGCAGTTCTTC. Encoded protein: CASMPQGVRHEQFF.

This clone showed up just once. V usage is TRBV2 and J usage is TRBJ1-2; D is ambiguous. Germline V gene data show CDR1 as SNHLY and CDR2 as FYNNEI. Between the trimmed V and J ends, which lost 5 bases and 4 bases, there was a span of 14 bases. There are 14 residues in the CDR3. CDR3 region: CASSRSQLTYGYTF. The DNA of the CDR3 is TGTGCCAGCAGTCGATCACAGCTTACCTATGGCTACACCTTC.

This clone is a singleton in its sample. The chain is built from TRBV6-1 and TRBJ2-7; 7 bases agree with TRBD2. CDR1 is MNHNS, CDR2 SASEGT, per germline. The junction had 7 bases not matched to a gene; V was cut back by 3 bases and J by 2 bases. The CDR3 consists of 15 residues. The CDR3 sequence is CASSDAPGGTYEQYF. CDR3 bases: TGTGCCAGCAGTGACGCACCCGGGGGGACCTACGAGCAGTACTTC.

V gene TRBV28 combines with J gene TRBJ2-7; 10 positions agree with TRBD2. The ends lost 4 bases at V and 1 base at J; junction bases unmatched: 7. The CDR3 contains 16 residues. Germline CDR1 reads MDHEN; CDR2 reads SYDVKM. Here the CDR3 DNA reads TGTGCCAGCAGTTCCCTTCTAGCGGGAGTATCCTACGAGCAGTACTTC. Its translation is CASSSLLAGVSYEQYF.